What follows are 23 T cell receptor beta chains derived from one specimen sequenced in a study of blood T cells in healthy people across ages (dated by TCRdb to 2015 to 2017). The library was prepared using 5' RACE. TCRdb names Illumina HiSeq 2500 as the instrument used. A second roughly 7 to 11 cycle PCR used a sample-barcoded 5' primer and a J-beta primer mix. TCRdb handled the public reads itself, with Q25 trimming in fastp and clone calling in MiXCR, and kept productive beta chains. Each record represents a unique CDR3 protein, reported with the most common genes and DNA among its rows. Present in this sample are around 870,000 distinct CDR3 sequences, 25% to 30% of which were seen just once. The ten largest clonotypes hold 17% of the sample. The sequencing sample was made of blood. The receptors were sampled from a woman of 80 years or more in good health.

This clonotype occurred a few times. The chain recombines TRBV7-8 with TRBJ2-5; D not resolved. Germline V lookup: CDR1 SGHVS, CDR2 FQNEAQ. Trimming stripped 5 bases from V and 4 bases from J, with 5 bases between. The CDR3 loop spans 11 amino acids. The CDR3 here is CASSGTETQYF. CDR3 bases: TGTGCCAGCAGCGGAACAGAGACCCAGTACTTC.

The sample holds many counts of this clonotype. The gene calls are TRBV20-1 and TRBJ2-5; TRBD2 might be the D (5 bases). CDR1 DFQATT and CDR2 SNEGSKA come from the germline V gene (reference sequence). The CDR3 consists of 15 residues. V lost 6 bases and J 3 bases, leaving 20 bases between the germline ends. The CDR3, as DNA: TGCAGTGCAAATCCCGGGTCCCCGAGGGAAGAGACCCAGTACTTC. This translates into CSANPGSPREETQYF.

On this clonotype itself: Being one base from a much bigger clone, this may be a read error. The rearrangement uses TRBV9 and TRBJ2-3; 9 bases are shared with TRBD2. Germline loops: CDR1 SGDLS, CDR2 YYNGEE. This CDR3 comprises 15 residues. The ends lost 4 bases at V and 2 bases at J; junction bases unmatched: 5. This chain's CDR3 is CASSHSGGTTDTQYF. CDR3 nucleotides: TGTGCCAGCAGCCATAGCGGGGGAACCACAGATACGCAGTATTTT.

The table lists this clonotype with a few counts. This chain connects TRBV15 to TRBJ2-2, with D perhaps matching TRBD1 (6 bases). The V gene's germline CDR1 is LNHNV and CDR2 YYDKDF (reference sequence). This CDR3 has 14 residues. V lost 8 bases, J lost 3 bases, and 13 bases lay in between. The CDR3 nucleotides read TGTGCCACCGCAGAGAGGGGGTACACCGGGGAGCTGTTTTTT. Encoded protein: CATAERGYTGELFF.

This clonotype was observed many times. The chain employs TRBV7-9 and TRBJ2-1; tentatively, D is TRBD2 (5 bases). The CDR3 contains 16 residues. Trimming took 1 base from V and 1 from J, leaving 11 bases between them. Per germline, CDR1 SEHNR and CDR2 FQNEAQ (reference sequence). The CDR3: CASSLGIGRSYNEQFF. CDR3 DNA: TGTGCCAGCAGCTTAGGGATAGGGAGATCCTACAATGAGCAGTTCTTC.

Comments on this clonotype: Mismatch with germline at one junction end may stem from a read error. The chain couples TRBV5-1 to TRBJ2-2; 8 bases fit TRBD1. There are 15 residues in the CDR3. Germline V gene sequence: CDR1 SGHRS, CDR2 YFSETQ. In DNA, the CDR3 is TGCGCCAGCAGCCTCGGACAGGGCCACACCGGGGAGCGGTTTTTT. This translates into CASSLGQGHTGERFF.

CDR3 in amino acids: CAPHFPFRGLGDNEQYF. In nucleotides, the CDR3 is TGTGCCCCTCACTTCCCCTTTCGGGGACTGGGGGACAATGAGCAGTACTTC. The V gene is TRBV24-1, the J gene TRBJ2-5; possibly TRBD1 or TRBD2 for D (6 bases each). The germline gives CDR1 KGHDR, CDR2 SFDVKD. Trimming shortened V by 12 bases and J by 11 bases, and 36 bases separated the two germline ends. The CDR3 contains 17 residues.

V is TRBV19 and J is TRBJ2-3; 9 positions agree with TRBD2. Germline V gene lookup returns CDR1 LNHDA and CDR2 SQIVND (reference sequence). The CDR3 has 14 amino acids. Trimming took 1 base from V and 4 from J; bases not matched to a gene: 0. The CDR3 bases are TGTGCCAGTAGTATAGGCGGGGGGGCAGATACGCAGTATTTT. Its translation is CASSIGGGADTQYF.

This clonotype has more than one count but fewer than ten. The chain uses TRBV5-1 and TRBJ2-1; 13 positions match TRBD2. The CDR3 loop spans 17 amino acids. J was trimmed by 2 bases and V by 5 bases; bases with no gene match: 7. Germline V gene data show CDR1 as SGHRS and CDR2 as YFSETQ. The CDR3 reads CASSRPGLAGAYNEQFF. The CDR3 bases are TGCGCCAGCAGTCGTCCCGGACTAGCGGGGGCCTACAATGAGCAGTTCTTC. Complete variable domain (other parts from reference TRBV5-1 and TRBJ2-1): KAGVTQTPRYLIKTRGQQVTLSCSPISGHRSVSWYQQTPGQGLQFLFEYFSETQRNKGNFPGRFSGRQFSNSRSEMNVSTLELGDSALYLCASSRPGLAGAYNEQFFGPGTRLTVL.

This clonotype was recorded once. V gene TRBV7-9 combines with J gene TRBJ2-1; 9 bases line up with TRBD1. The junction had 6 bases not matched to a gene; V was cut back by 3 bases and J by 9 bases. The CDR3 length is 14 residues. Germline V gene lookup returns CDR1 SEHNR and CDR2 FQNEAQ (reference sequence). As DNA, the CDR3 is TGTGCCAGCAGCTTGGGGACAGGGACGGTTGAGCAGTTCTTC. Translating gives CASSLGTGTVEQFF. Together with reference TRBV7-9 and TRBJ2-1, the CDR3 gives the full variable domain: DTGVSQNPRHKITKRGQNVTFRCDPISEHNRLYWYRQTLGQGPEFLTYFQNEAQLEKSRLLSDRFSAERPKGSFSTLEIQRTEQGDSAMYLCASSLGTGTVEQFFGPGTRLTVL.

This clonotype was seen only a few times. The CDR3, as DNA: TGTGCCTGGAGTGCCCGAATGAACACTGAAGCTTTCTTT. Protein product: CAWSARMNTEAFF. The J gene is TRBJ1-1, the V gene TRBV30; no clear D. The CDR3 covers 13 residues. With 1 base removed from V and 0 bases from J, the gap between germline ends came to 6 bases. Looked up from germline, CDR1 is GTSNPN and CDR2 is SVGIG (reference sequence).

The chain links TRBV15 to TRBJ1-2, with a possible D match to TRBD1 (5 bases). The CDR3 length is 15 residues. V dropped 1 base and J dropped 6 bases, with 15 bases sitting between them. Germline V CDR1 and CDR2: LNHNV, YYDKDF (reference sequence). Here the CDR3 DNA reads TGTGCCACCAGCAGAGCTCAGGGCGGGGCGGATGGCTACACCTTC. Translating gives CATSRAQGGADGYTF.

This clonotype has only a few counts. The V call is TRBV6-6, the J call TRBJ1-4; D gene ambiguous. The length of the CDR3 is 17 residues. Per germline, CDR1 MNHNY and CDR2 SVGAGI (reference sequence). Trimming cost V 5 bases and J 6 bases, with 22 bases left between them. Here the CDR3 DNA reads TGTGCCAGCAGTCCAGAGGATGGCCGGATTTTGGATGAAAAACTGTTTTTT. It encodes CASSPEDGRILDEKLFF.

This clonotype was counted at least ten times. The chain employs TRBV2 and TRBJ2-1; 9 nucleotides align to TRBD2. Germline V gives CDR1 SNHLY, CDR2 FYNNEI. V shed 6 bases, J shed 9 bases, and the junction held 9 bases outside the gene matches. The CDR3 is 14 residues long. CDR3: CASRASGVRGEQFF. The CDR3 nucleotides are TGTGCCAGCAGGGCTAGCGGGGTCCGGGGTGAGCAGTTCTTC. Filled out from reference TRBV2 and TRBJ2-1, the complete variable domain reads EPEVTQTPSHQVTQMGQEVILRCVPISNHLYFYWYRQILGQKVEFLVSFYNNEISEKSEIFDDQFSVERPDGSNFTLKIRSTKLEDSAMYFCASRASGVRGEQFFGPGTRLTVL.

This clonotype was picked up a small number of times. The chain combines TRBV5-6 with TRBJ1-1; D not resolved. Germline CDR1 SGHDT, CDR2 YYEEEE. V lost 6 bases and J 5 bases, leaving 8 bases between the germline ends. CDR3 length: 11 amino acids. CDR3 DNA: TGTGCCAGCACGGGTTTGACTGAAGCTTTCTTT. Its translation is CASTGLTEAFF.

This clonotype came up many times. CDR3 DNA: TGTGCCAGCAGTTACTTTTCCAGGGGGCGACATCAGCCCCAGCATTTT. Its protein product is CASSYFSRGRHQPQHF. This sequence joins TRBV6-2 or TRBV6-3 and TRBJ1-5; TRBD1 matches at 8 bases. There are 16 residues in the CDR3. Germline CDR1 MNHEY, CDR2 SVGEGT. Trimming took 1 base from V and 5 from J; bases not matched to a gene: 7.

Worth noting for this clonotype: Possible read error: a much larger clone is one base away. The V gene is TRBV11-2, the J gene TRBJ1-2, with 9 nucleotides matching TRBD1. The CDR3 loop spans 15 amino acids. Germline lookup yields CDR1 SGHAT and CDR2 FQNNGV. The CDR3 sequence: CAGSLGTGSGYGYTF. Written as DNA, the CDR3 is TGTGCCGGCAGCTTAGGGACAGGGTCCGGTTATGGCTACACCTTC.

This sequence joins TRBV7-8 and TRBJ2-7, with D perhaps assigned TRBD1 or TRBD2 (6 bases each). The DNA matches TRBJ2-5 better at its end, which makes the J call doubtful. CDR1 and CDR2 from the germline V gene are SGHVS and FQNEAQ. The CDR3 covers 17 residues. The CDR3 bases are TGTGCCAGCAGCTTATGGTCATTGAGGGGGGCGGGAGAGACCCAGTACTTC. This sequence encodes CASSLWSLRGAGETQYF.

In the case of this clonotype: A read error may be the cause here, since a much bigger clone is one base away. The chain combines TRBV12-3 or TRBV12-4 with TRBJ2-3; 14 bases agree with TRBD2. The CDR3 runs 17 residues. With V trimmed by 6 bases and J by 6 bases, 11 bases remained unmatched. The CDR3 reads CASSPGTSGGDWDTQYF. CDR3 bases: TGTGCCAGCAGCCCCGGGACTAGCGGGGGTGACTGGGATACGCAGTATTTT.

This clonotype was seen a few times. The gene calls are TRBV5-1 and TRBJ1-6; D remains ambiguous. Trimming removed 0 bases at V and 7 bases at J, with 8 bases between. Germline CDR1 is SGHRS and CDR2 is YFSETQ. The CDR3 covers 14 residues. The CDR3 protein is CASSLDGRNSPLHF. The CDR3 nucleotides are TGCGCCAGCAGCTTGGATGGGAGGAATTCACCCCTCCACTTT. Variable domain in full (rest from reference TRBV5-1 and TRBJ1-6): KAGVTQTPRYLIKTRGQQVTLSCSPISGHRSVSWYQQTPGQGLQFLFEYFSETQRNKGNFPGRFSGRQFSNSRSEMNVSTLELGDSALYLCASSLDGRNSPLHFGNGTRLTVT.

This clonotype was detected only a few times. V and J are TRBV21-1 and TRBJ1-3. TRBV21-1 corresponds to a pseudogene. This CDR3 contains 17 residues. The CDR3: CASSKGLDSSSGNTIYF. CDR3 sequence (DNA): TGTGCCAGCAGCAAAGGGTTAGACAGCAGCTCTGGAAACACCATATATTTT.

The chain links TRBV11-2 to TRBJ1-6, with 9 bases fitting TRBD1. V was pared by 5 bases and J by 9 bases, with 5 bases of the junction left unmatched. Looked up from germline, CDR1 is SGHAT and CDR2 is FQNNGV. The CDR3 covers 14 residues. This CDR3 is CASSRDRAGSPLHF. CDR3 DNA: TGTGCCAGCAGCAGGGACAGGGCGGGTTCACCCCTCCACTTT.

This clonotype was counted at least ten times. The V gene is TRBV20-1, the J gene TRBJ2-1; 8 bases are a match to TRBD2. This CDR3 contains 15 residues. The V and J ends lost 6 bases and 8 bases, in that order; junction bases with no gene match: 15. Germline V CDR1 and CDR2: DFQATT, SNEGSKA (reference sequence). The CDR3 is CSAAPSSGGLYEQFF. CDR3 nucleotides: TGCAGTGCGGCACCCAGCTCGGGGGGGCTCTATGAGCAGTTCTTC.